The clone carrying this T cell receptor (beta chain) was counted a single time. The sample belongs to a study of blood T cell repertoires in COVID-19. Data came from immunoSEQ multiplex PCR; TCRdb stores just in-frame clones and leaves some out. In the table there are roughly 46,000 clones, around 87% of which are singletons. From germline, CDR1 is MNHNY and CDR2 SVGAGI (reference sequence). V was trimmed by 6 bases and J by 5 bases, leaving 19 bases between them. There are 15 residues in the CDR3. This chain links TRBV6-6 with TRBJ1-2; perhaps TRBD1 as D (6 bases). Material for sequencing was peripheral blood. The sequence came from a human donor in a cohort sampled during active COVID-19. CDR3 sequence (DNA): TGTGCCAGCAGGGCCGACGGGACAAGGTCATATGGCTACACCTTC. Translation: CASRADGTRSYGYTF.